This TCR beta chain is from a study of regulatory T cells in long-lasting Graves disease. Library construction for TCR beta used iRepertoire HTBI primers and Arm-PCR of CDR3 regions. TCRdb re-called the multiplex PCR reads through MiXCR, storing one row per CDR3 protein. The sample lists about 540,000 distinct CDR3 sequences, roughly 14% occurring once. This sample's time point: newly diagnosed GD, antithyroid drugs for less than 3 months. PBMC RNA was the source of the TCR library. This clonotype has more than one count but fewer than ten. J was trimmed by 6 bases and V by 6 bases; bases with no gene match: 6. Germline V gene lookup returns CDR1 SQVTM and CDR2 ANQGSEA. The CDR3 totals 13 residues. The sample was also linked to a second study, of T cells in Graves' hyperthyroidism and ophthalmopathy.

This TCR came from a man under 40 with Graves disease. This material consisted of peripheral blood mononuclear cells (PBMCs), taken at new diagnosis, from a patient treated with antithyroid drugs. V is TRBV29-1 and J is TRBJ2-2; 8 bases agree with TRBD1. CDR3 sequence (DNA): TGCAGCGTGCGAACAGGGGGACCCGGGGAGCTGTTTTTT. It codes for CSVRTGGPGELFF.